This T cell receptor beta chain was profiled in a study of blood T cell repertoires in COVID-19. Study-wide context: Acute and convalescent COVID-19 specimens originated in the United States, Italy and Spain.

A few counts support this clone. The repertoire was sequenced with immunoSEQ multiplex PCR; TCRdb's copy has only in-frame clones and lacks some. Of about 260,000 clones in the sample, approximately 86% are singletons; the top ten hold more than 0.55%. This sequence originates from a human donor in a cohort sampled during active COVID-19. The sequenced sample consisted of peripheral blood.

The DNA for the CDR3 is TGTGCCAGCAGCCCCCACTTTATCACTAGCCGGAGCTCCTACGAGCAGTACTTC. This translates into CASSPHFITSRSSYEQYF. J is TRBJ2-7 and V is TRBV7-9; a possible D gene is TRBD2 (6 bases). The CDR3 loop spans 18 amino acids. V was clipped by 5 bases and J by 0 bases, with 23 bases between them. CDR1 is SEHNR, CDR2 FQNEAQ, per germline (reference sequence).